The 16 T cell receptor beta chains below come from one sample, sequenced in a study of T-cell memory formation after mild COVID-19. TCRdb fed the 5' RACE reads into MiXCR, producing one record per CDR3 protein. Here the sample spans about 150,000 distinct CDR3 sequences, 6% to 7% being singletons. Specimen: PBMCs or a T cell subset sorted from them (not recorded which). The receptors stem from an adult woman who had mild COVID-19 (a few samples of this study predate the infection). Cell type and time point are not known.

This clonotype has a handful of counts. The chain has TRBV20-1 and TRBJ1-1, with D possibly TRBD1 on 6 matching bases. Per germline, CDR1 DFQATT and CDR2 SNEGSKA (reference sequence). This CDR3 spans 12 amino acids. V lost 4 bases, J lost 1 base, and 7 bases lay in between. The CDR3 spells CSAIQGNTEAFF. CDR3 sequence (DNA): TGCAGTGCTATACAGGGGAACACTGAAGCTTTCTTT.

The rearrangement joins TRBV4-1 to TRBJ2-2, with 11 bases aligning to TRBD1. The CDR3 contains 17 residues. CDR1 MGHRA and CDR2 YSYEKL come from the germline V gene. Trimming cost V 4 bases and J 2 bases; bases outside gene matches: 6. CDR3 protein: CASSPGQGDKNTGELFF. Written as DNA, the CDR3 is TGCGCCAGCAGCCCGGGACAGGGGGACAAAAACACCGGGGAGCTGTTTTTT.

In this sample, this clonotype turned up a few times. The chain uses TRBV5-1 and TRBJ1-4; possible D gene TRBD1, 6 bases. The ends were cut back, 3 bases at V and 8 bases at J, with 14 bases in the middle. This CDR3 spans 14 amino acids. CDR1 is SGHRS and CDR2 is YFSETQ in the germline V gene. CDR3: CASSWGQGGEKLFF. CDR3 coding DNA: TGCGCCAGCAGCTGGGGGCAGGGTGGCGAAAAACTGTTTTTT. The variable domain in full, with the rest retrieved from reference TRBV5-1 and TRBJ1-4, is KAGVTQTPRYLIKTRGQQVTLSCSPISGHRSVSWYQQTPGQGLQFLFEYFSETQRNKGNFPGRFSGRQFSNSRSEMNVSTLELGDSALYLCASSWGQGGEKLFFGSGTQLSVL.

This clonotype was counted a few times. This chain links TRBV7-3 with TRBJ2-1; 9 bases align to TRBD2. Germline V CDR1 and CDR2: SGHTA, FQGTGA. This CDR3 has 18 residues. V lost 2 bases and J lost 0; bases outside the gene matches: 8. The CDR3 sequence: CASSLLRASGTSYNEQFF. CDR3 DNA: TGTGCCAGCAGCTTACTCCGGGCTAGCGGGACCTCCTACAATGAGCAGTTCTTC.

The CDR3 here is CASSSGQVAITEAFF. The CDR3 DNA sequence: TGCGCCAGCAGCTCCGGACAGGTCGCTATCACTGAAGCTTTCTTT. The chain joins TRBV5-1 to TRBJ1-1; 7 nucleotides align to TRBD1. In germline, CDR1 is SGHRS, CDR2 YFSETQ. This CDR3 is 15 amino acids long. V was pared by 3 bases and J by 4 bases, with 9 bases of the junction left unmatched.

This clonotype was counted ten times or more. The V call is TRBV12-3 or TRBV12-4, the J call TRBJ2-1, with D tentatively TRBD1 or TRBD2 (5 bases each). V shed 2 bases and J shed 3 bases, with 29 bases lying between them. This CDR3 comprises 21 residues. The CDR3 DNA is TGTGCCAGCAGTTTATACCCCCTAGTGGCGGGTAGGGCGCAGGGCTACAATGAGCAGTTCTTC. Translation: CASSLYPLVAGRAQGYNEQFF.

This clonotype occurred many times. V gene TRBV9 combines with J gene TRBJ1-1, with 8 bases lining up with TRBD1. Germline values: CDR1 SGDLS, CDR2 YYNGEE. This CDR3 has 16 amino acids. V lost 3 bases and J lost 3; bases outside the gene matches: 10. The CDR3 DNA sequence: TGTGCCAGCAGCGGGGTCGCAGGGGGCACGGACACTGAAGCTTTCTTT. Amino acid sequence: CASSGVAGGTDTEAFF.

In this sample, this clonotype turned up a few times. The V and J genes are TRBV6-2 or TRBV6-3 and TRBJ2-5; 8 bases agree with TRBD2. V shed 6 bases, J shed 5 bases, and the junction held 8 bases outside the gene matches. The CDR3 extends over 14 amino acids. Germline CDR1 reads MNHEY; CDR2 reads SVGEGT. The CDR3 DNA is TGTGCCAGCAGCTTCCGGGAGGGCAGGGAGACCCAGTACTTC. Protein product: CASSFREGRETQYF.

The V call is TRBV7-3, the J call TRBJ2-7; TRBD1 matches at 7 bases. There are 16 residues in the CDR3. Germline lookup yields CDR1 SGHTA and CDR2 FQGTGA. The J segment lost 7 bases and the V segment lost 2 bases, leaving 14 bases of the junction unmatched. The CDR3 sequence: CASSLVARGQVGEQYF. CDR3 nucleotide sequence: TGTGCCAGCAGCTTAGTCGCCCGTGGACAGGTGGGAGAGCAGTACTTC.

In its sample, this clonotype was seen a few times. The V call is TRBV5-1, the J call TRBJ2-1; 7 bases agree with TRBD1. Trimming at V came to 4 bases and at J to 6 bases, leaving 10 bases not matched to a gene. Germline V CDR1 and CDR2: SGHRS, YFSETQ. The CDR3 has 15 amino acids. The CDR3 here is CASSLRDSRTNEQFF. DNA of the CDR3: TGCGCCAGCAGCCTCCGGGACAGCAGGACCAATGAGCAGTTCTTC.

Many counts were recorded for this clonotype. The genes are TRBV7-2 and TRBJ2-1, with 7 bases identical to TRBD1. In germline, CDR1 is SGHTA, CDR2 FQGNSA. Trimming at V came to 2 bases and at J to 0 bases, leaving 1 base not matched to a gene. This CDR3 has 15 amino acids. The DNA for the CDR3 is TGTGCCAGCAGCTTAAGGGGGCCCTCCTACAATGAGCAGTTCTTC. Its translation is CASSLRGPSYNEQFF.

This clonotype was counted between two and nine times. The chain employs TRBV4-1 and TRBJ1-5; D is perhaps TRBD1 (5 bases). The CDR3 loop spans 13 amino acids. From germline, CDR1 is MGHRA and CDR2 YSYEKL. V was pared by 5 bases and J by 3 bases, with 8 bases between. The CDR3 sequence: CASSRGPNQPQHF. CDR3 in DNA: TGCGCCAGCAGCAGGGGCCCCAATCAGCCCCAGCATTTT.

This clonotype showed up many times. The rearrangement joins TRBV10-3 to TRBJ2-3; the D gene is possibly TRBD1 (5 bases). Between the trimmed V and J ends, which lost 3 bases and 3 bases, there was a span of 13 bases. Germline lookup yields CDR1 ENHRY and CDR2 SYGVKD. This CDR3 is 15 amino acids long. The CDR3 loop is CAISDGAVGTDTQYF. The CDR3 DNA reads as TGTGCCATCAGTGATGGGGCAGTGGGTACAGATACGCAGTATTTT.

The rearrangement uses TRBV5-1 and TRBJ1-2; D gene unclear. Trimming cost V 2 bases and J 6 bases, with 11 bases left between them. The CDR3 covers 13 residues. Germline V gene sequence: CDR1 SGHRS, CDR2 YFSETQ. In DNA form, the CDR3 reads TGCGCCAGCAGCTTTCCCACGGGAGATGGCTACACCTTC. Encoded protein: CASSFPTGDGYTF.

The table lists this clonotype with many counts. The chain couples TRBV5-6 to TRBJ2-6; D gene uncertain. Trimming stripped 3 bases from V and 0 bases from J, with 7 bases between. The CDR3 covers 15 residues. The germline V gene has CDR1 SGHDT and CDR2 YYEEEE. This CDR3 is CASSSRTSGANVLTF. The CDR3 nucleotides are TGTGCCAGCAGCTCCCGGACCTCTGGGGCCAACGTCCTGACTTTC.

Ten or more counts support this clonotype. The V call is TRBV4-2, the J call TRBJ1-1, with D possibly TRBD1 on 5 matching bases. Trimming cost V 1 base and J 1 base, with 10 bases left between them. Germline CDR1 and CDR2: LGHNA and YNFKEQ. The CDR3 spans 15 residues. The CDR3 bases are TGTGCCAGCAGCCAAGGGGACGGGCCGAACACTGAAGCTTTCTTT. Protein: CASSQGDGPNTEAFF.